This TCR beta chain was captured in a study of HIV-infected children after antiretroviral therapy interruption. The overall study: All children had CD4+ count above 500 and viral load below 50 copies/ml. Recorded EBV and CMV exposure existed for most children. Samples from the continuous-treatment group were taken at weeks 0, 48 and 150.

This sample's treatment: PENTA 11 planned treatment interruption arm or continuous ART arm. Only samples with at least 5 million viable PBMCs qualified. RNA-based 3' RACE libraries used unique molecular identifiers. Via MiXCR, TCRdb re-called the 3' RACE reads, giving one row per CDR3 protein. The profile shows more than 12,000 distinct CDR3 sequences, 3% to 4% of them singletons. This clonotype appeared many times. The starting material was CD45RO+ CD8+ T cells from PBMCs, pooled from several time points, obtained from a donor given antiretroviral therapy, either interrupted or continuous. Sample subset: memory CD8+ CD45RO+ CD45RA- T cells. The receptor was derived from a pool of human donors with HIV.

The CDR3 nucleotides read TGTGCCAGCAGCCAAGTCTGGTGGGGAAACGAGCAGTTCTTC. Protein sequence: CASSQVWWGNEQFF. The chain links TRBV4-2 to TRBJ2-1, with D unresolved. This CDR3 spans 14 amino acids. V shed 1 base and J shed 10 bases, with 14 bases lying between them. Germline CDR1 and CDR2: LGHNA and YNFKEQ.